The present entry profiles one TCR beta chain with its context. What it binds is unknown. Assay used: immunoSEQ multiplex PCR; TCRdb lists only in-frame clones, some missing. The sample comprises about 98,000 clones, about 83% of which are singletons, and around 1.4% rests with the top ten. The data were taken from a study of graft-versus-host responses after intestinal transplantation. About the study: For around three years after anti-thymocyte globulin induction, all recipients took tacrolimus and steroids. Notes on the study in general: HvG clone declines early post-transplant were associated with peak circulating GvH levels. Recipient-marrow GvH clones were detected, some having first appeared in ileum or blood.

CDR1 is LNHNV and CDR2 is YYDKDF in the germline V gene (reference sequence). Deletions cut 6 bases from V and 2 bases from J, with 7 bases between. The CDR3 has 12 amino acids. The chain joins TRBV15 to TRBJ2-5; D unclear. The sequence was obtained from a human patient who received an intestinal transplant, so some T cells may come from the graft donor. Specimen: PBMCs, collected 255 days after intestinal transplant. The CDR3 reads CATSLGQETQYF. In DNA form, the CDR3 reads TGTGCCACCAGTTTAGGGCAAGAGACCCAGTACTTC.